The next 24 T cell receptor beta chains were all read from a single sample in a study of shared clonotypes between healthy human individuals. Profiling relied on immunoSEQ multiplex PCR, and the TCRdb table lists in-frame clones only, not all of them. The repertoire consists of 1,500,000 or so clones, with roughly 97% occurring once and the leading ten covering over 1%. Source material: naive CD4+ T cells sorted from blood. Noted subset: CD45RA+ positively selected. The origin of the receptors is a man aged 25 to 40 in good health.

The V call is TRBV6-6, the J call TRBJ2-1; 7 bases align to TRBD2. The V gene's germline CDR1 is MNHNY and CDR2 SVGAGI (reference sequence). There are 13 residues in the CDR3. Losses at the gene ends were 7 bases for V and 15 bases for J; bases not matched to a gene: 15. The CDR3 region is CASTSKLASGVFF. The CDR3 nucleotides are TGTGCCAGCACCTCCAAACTAGCGAGTGGGGTGTTCTTC.

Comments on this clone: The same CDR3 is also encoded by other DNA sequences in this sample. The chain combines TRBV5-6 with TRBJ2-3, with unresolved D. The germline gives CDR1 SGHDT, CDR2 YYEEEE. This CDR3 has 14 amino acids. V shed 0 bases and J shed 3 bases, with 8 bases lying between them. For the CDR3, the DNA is TGTGCCAGCAGCTTGGGAGCCGGGACAGATACGCAGTATTTT. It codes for CASSLGAGTDTQYF.

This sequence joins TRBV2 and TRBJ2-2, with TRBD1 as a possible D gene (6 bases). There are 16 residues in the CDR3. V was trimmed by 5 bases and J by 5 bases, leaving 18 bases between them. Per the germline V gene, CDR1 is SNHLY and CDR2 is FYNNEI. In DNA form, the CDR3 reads TGTGCCAGCAGTTTAACAGGGTACTTGGGGACCGGGGAGCTGTTTTTT. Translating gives CASSLTGYLGTGELFF.

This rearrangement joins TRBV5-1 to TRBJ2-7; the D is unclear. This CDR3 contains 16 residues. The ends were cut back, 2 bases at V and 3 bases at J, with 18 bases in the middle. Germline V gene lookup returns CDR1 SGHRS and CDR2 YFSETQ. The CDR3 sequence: CASSLGPNQPGYEQYF. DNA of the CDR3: TGCGCCAGCAGCTTAGGACCAAACCAACCTGGCTACGAGCAGTACTTC.

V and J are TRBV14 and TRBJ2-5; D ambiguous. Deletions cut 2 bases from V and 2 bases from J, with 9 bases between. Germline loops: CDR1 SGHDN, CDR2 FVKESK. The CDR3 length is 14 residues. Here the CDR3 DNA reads TGTGCCAGCAGCCAAATCGGCAGGCAAGAGACCCAGTACTTC. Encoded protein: CASSQIGRQETQYF.

The CDR3 nucleotides read TGTGCCAGCTCGCCAATCCGGGAGACCGGGGAGCTGTTTTTT. Translating it yields CASSPIRETGELFF. This chain joins TRBV18 and TRBJ2-2; D perhaps matches TRBD2 (6 bases). From germline, CDR1 is KGHSH and CDR2 LQKENI. The CDR3 length is 14 residues. With 6 bases removed from V and 5 bases from J, the gap between germline ends came to 13 bases.

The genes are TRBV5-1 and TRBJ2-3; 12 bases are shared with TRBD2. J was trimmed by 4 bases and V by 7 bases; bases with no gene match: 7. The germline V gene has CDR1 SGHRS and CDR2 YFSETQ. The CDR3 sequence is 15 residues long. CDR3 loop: CASSGTSGRADTQYF. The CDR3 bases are TGCGCCAGCTCCGGGACTAGCGGGCGGGCAGATACGCAGTATTTT.

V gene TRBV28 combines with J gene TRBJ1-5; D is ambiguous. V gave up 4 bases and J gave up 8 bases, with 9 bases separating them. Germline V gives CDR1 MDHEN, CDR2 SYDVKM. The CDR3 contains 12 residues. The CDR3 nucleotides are TGTGCCAGCAGTTCGACCCGGGAGCCCCAGCATTTT. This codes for CASSSTREPQHF.

The CDR3 loop is CASASTELSREKLFF. The CDR3 DNA is TGTGCCAGTGCATCTACAGAGTTGTCTCGAGAAAAACTGTTTTTT. The gene calls are TRBV19 and TRBJ1-4, with D uncertain. CDR3 length: 15 amino acids. Germline CDR1 reads LNHDA; CDR2 reads SQIVND (reference sequence). V gave up 8 bases and J gave up 8 bases, with 21 bases separating them.

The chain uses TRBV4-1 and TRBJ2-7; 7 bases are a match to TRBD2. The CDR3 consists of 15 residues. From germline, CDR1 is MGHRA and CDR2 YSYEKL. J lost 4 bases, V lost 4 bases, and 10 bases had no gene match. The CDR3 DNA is TGCGCCAGCAGCCTCCCCGGGACTAACCAATACGAGCAGTACTTC. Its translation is CASSLPGTNQYEQYF.

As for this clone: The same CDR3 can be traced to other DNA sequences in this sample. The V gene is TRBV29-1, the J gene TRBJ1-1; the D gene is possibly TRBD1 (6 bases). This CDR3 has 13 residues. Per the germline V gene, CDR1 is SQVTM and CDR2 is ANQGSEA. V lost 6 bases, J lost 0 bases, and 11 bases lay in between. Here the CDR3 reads CSVDRRLNTEAFF. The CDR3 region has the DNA TGCAGCGTAGACAGGAGGTTGAACACTGAAGCTTTCTTT.

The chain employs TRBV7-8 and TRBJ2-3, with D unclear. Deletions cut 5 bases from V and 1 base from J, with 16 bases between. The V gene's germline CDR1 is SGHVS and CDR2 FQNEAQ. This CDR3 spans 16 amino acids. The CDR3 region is CASSVVGVGGTDTQYF. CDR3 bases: TGTGCCAGCAGCGTTGTGGGTGTTGGAGGCACAGATACGCAGTATTTT.

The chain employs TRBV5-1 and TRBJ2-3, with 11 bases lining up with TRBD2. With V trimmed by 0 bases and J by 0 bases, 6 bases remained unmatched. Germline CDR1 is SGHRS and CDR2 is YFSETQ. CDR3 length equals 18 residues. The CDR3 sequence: CASSLASGTSGSTDTQYF. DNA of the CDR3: TGCGCCAGCAGCTTGGCCTCCGGGACTAGCGGAAGCACAGATACGCAGTATTTT.

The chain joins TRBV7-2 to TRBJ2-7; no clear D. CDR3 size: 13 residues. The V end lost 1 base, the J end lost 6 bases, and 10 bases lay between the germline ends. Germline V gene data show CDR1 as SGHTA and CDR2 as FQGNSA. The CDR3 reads CASSLVGSGEQYF. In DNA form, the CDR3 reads TGTGCCAGCAGCTTAGTTGGGTCTGGCGAGCAGTACTTC.

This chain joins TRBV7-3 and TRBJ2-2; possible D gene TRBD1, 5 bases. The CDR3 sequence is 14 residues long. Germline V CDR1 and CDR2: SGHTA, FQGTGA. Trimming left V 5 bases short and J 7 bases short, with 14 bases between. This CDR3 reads CASSRKGVGGELFF. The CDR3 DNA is TGTGCCAGCAGCCGAAAAGGGGTAGGCGGGGAGCTGTTTTTT. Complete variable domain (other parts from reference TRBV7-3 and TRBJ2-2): GAGVSQTPSNKVTEKGKYVELRCDPISGHTALYWYRQSLGQGPEFLIYFQGTGAADDSGLPNDRFFAVRPEGSVSTLKIQRTERGDSAVYLCASSRKGVGGELFFGEGSRLTVL.

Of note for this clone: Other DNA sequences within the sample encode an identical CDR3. The CDR3 protein is CASSEALAGAYNEQFF. CDR3 DNA: TGTGCCAGCAGTGAAGCCCTAGCGGGAGCCTACAATGAGCAGTTCTTC. The chain carries TRBV6-1 and TRBJ2-1; 10 bases are shared with TRBD2. This CDR3 comprises 16 residues. Trimming cost V 0 bases and J 2 bases; bases outside gene matches: 1. From germline, CDR1 is MNHNS and CDR2 SASEGT.

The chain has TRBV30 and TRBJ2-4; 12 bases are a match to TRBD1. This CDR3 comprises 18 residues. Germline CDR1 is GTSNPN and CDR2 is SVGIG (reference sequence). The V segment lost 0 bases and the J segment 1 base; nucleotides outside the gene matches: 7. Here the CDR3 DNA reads TGTGCCTGGAGTGTAAAGGGACAGGGGGCTCTGGCCAAAAACATTCAGTACTTC. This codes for CAWSVKGQGALAKNIQYF.

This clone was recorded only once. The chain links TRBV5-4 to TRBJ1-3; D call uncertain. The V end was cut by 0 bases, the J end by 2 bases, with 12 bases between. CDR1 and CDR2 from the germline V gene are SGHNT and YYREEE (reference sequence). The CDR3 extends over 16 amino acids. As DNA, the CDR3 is TGTGCCAGCAGCTTGGCACCGGTCGTGGCTGGAAACACCATATATTTT. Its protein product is CASSLAPVVAGNTIYF.

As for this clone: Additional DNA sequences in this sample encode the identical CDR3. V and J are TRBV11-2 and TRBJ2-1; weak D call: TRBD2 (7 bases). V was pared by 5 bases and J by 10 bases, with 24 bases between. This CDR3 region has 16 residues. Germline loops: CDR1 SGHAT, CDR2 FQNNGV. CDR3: CASSTQGRREGGEQFF. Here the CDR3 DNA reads TGTGCCAGCAGCACCCAGGGGCGCAGGGAGGGCGGGGAGCAGTTCTTC.

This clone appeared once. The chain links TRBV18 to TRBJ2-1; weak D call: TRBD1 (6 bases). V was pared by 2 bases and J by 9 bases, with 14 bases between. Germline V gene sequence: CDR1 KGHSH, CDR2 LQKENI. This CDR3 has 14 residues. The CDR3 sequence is CASSPETGWGEQFF. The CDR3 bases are TGTGCCAGCTCACCAGAAACAGGGTGGGGTGAGCAGTTCTTC. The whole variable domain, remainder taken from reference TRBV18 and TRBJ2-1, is NAGVMQNPRHLVRRRGQEARLRCSPMKGHSHVYWYRQLPEEGLKFMVYLQKENIIDESGMPKERFSAEFPKEGPSILRIQQVVRGDSAAYFCASSPETGWGEQFFGPGTRLTVL.

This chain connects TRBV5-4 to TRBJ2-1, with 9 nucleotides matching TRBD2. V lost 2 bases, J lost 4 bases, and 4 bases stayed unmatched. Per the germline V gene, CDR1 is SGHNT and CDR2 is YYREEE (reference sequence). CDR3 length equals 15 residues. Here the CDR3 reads CASSFSSGRYNEQFF. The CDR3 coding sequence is TGTGCCAGCAGCTTTAGTAGCGGGAGATACAATGAGCAGTTCTTC.

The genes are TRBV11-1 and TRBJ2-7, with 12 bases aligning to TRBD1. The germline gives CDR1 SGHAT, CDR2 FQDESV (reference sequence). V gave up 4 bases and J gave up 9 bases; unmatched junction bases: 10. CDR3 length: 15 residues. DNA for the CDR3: TGTGCCAGCAGCTCATCCGGGACAGGGGGCCGGGCGCAGTACTTC. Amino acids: CASSSSGTGGRAQYF.

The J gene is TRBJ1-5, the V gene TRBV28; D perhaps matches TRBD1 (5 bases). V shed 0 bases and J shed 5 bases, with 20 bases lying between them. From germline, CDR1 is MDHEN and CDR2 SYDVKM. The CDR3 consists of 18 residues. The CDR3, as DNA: TGTGCCAGCAGTTTATGGTCCGGGTTATCTGGGGCGCATCAGCCCCAGCATTTT. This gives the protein CASSLWSGLSGAHQPQHF.

The CDR3 reads CSVVGQGTTYNEQFF. As DNA, the CDR3 is TGCAGCGTTGTGGGCCAGGGGACAACTTACAATGAGCAGTTCTTC. The chain has TRBV29-1 and TRBJ2-1; a possible D gene is TRBD1 (6 bases). V was cut by 4 bases and J by 4 bases, with 17 bases left in between. This CDR3 is 15 amino acids long. Germline V CDR1 and CDR2: SQVTM, ANQGSEA.